The 28 T cell receptor beta chains below were found in one sample sequenced in a study of blood T cell repertoires in COVID-19 (TCRdb year 2020). Library generation was performed with the immunoSEQ multiplex PCR assay. This immuneACCESS table, as held by TCRdb, lists in-frame sequences with V and J called but not all clones. Of the missing ones, under half trace to an unresolved V gene in checked studies; the others have no known cause. The sample data list 150,000 to 200,000 clones, and approximately 84% of these were observed just once. Clones ranked in the top ten supply 6.9% of the sample. The sample comprised peripheral blood. The receptor source for this set is a human donor with acute or convalescent COVID-19. The donor label of this sample is uncertain.

The chain uses TRBV28 and TRBJ1-1, with a tentative D call TRBD1 (5 bases). V was trimmed by 2 bases and J by 7 bases, leaving 17 bases between them. This CDR3 contains 15 residues. CDR1 and CDR2 from the germline V gene are MDHEN and SYDVKM. CDR3 protein: CASSLPVTGVDEAFF. The DNA of the CDR3 is TGTGCCAGCAGTTTACCAGTCACGGGGGTGGATGAAGCTTTCTTT.

This chain uses TRBV7-7 with TRBJ2-7, with TRBD2 identical over 11 bases. With V trimmed by 6 bases and J by 0 bases, 10 bases remained unmatched. The CDR3 runs to 17 residues. Germline V lookup: CDR1 SSHAT, CDR2 FNYEAQ (reference sequence). The CDR3 DNA is TGTGCCAGCAGTCAGCCTCTCACTAGCGGGAGCTCCTACGAGCAGTACTTC. The encoded protein is CASSQPLTSGSSYEQYF.

This chain connects TRBV25-1 to TRBJ2-1; tentatively, D is TRBD2 (5 bases). Germline V gene sequence: CDR1 MGHDK, CDR2 SYGVNS. The CDR3 has 14 residues. Trimming removed 5 bases from V and 1 base from J, with 9 bases in between. The CDR3 protein is CASSRGGSYNEQFF. The CDR3 DNA reads as TGTGCCAGCAGTCGCGGCGGGTCCTACAATGAGCAGTTCTTC.

This chain uses TRBV3-1 (or the pseudogene TRBV3-2) with TRBJ2-3; TRBD2 aligns across 15 bases. Germline trimming cut 4 bases from V and 2 bases from J; bases unmatched to any gene: 1. The CDR3 runs 16 residues. Germline V gene lookup returns CDR1 LGHDT and CDR2 YNNKEL (reference sequence). The CDR3 sequence: CASSRTSGRVTDTQYF. The CDR3 nucleotides read TGTGCCAGCAGCCGGACTAGCGGGAGGGTCACAGATACGCAGTATTTT.

This chain uses TRBV5-6 with TRBJ1-1; D uncertain. This CDR3 is built from 12 residues. Trimming cost V 1 base and J 11 bases, with 12 bases left between them. CDR1 is SGHDT and CDR2 is YYEEEE in the germline V gene. The CDR3 here is CASSLLNWEAFF. CDR3 nucleotides: TGTGCCAGCAGCTTGTTGAATTGGGAGGCTTTCTTT. The complete variable domain, with remaining parts taken from reference TRBV5-6 and TRBJ1-1, reads DAGVTQSPTHLIKTRGQQVTLRCSPKSGHDTVSWYQQALGQGPQFIFQYYEEEERQRGNFPDRFSGHQFPNYSSELNVNALLLGDSALYLCASSLLNWEAFFGQGTRLTVV.

This chain uses TRBV6-2 or TRBV6-3 with TRBJ2-5, with TRBD2 matching 7 bases. From germline, CDR1 is MNHEY and CDR2 SVGEGT. CDR3 length: 14 residues. The trim removed 2 bases at V and 5 bases at J, leaving 5 bases unmatched. Here the CDR3 DNA reads TGTGCCAGCAGTTACCCGCAGGGAGGGGAGACCCAGTACTTC. Amino acid sequence: CASSYPQGGETQYF.

There are a few counts of this clone. The rearrangement links TRBV24-1 to TRBJ2-3; 7 bases agree with TRBD1. The CDR3 extends over 15 amino acids. V lost 7 bases, J lost 0 bases, and 6 bases stayed unmatched. CDR1 is KGHDR and CDR2 is SFDVKD in the germline V gene. The CDR3 protein is CATSDPQGSTDTQYF. For the CDR3, the DNA is TGTGCCACCAGCGACCCACAGGGGAGCACAGATACGCAGTATTTT.

The chain is built from TRBV7-9 and TRBJ1-2; D gene unclear. Germline V gene lookup returns CDR1 SEHNR and CDR2 FQNEAQ (reference sequence). V lost 3 bases to trimming and J lost 4 bases, with 21 bases between them. This CDR3 is 17 amino acids long. For the CDR3, the DNA is TGTGCCAGCAGCTTTAGTTTCATAAGGGAGGTCTCCTATGGCTACACCTTC. This codes for CASSFSFIREVSYGYTF.

The gene calls are TRBV5-1 and TRBJ2-5, with TRBD1 matching 11 bases. V lost 4 bases to trimming and J lost 0 bases; unmatched junction nucleotides: 2. The germline CDR1 and CDR2 sequences are SGHRS and YFSETQ. The length of the CDR3 is 15 residues. CDR3 nucleotide sequence: TGCGCCAGCAGCACGGGACAGGGGGACCAAGAGACCCAGTACTTC. As protein: CASSTGQGDQETQYF.

This rearrangement joins TRBV2 to TRBJ2-7; tentatively, D is TRBD1 (6 bases). V gave up 7 bases and J gave up 0 bases, with 13 bases separating them. Per the germline V gene, CDR1 is SNHLY and CDR2 is FYNNEI. This CDR3 region has 14 residues. CDR3 nucleotides: TGTGCCAGCAACTCCGGGACATACTCCTACGAGCAGTACTTC. Protein product: CASNSGTYSYEQYF.

V is TRBV11-2 and J is TRBJ1-5; the match to TRBD1 covers 10 bases. Losses at the gene ends were 5 bases for V and 3 bases for J; bases not matched to a gene: 4. This CDR3 is built from 15 residues. In germline, CDR1 is SGHAT, CDR2 FQNNGV. This CDR3 reads CASSVGTGVNQPQHF. The DNA of the CDR3 is TGTGCCAGCAGCGTTGGGACAGGGGTCAATCAGCCCCAGCATTTT.

J is TRBJ1-2 and V is TRBV2; weak D call: TRBD1 (6 bases). CDR3 size: 13 residues. V lost 3 bases and J lost 4, with 9 bases in between. Per the germline V gene, CDR1 is SNHLY and CDR2 is FYNNEI. CDR3 residues: CASSDGQSYGYTF. DNA of the CDR3: TGTGCCAGCAGTGATGGACAGTCCTATGGCTACACCTTC.

The chain employs TRBV30 and TRBJ2-1; 8 nucleotides align to TRBD2. With 4 bases clipped from V and 3 bases from J, the junction kept 11 bases outside the gene matches. CDR1 is GTSNPN and CDR2 is SVGIG in the germline V gene (reference sequence). The CDR3 is 16 residues long. CDR3 residues: CAWIWTSPGLYNEQFF. Written as DNA, the CDR3 is TGTGCCTGGATTTGGACTAGCCCCGGGCTCTACAATGAGCAGTTCTTC.

The V gene is TRBV2, the J gene TRBJ2-4, with D hard to call. CDR1 SNHLY and CDR2 FYNNEI come from the germline V gene. V was pared by 1 base and J by 0 bases, with 10 bases between. The CDR3 consists of 16 residues. The CDR3 spells CASSEVAFLAKNIQYF. The CDR3 coding sequence is TGTGCCAGCAGTGAAGTGGCCTTCTTAGCCAAAAACATTCAGTACTTC.

The V gene is TRBV9, the J gene TRBJ2-1; maybe TRBD2 (6 bases). Germline V gene lookup returns CDR1 SGDLS and CDR2 YYNGEE. The CDR3 runs 15 residues. V was clipped by 0 bases and J by 7 bases, with 14 bases between them. The CDR3 region has the DNA TGTGCCAGCAGCGTAGGACAGTGGACTAAGAATGAGCAGTTCTTC. This gives the protein CASSVGQWTKNEQFF.

This chain connects TRBV7-2 to TRBJ1-6; no reliable D call. This CDR3 is 15 amino acids long. The V and J ends lost 1 base and 1 base respectively, with 5 bases between them. Per germline, CDR1 SGHTA and CDR2 FQGNSA. The CDR3 DNA reads TGTGCCAGCAGCTTAGGGCAGTCCTATAATTCACCCCTCCACTTT. The encoded protein is CASSLGQSYNSPLHF.

V and J are TRBV5-6 and TRBJ1-1; D is unresolved. The V gene lost 2 bases and the J gene lost 3 bases, with 5 bases spanning the gap. The CDR3 extends over 12 amino acids. Per the germline V gene, CDR1 is SGHDT and CDR2 is YYEEEE. The CDR3 nucleotides read TGTGCCAGCAGCTTCGGAGACACTGAAGCTTTCTTT. Residues: CASSFGDTEAFF.

The chain recombines TRBV4-3 with TRBJ1-3; D unclear. The V gene lost 0 bases and the J gene lost 0 bases, with 6 bases spanning the gap. Germline V CDR1 and CDR2: LGHNA, YSLEER. CDR3 length: 15 amino acids. CDR3 sequence (DNA): TGCGCCAGCAGCCAAGATTGGAGCTCTGGAAACACCATATATTTT. It encodes CASSQDWSSGNTIYF.

V is TRBV27 and J is TRBJ1-1; D might be TRBD1 (5 bases). The CDR3 has 16 amino acids. The germline gives CDR1 MNHEY, CDR2 SMNVEV (reference sequence). Trimming took 3 bases from V and 5 from J, leaving 19 bases between them. CDR3 in amino acids: CASSFASRGQVTEAFF. CDR3 nucleotides: TGTGCCAGCAGTTTTGCCTCAAGGGGTCAGGTGACTGAAGCTTTCTTT.

This chain uses TRBV27 with TRBJ2-3; 7 nucleotides line up with TRBD2. Trimming cost V 8 bases and J 2 bases; bases outside gene matches: 16. Germline values: CDR1 MNHEY, CDR2 SMNVEV (reference sequence). This CDR3 has 17 amino acids. CDR3 loop: CASSLSHSGLITDTQYF. The DNA of the CDR3 is TGTGCCAGCTCCCTTTCCCATAGCGGGCTAATCACAGATACGCAGTATTTT.

The chain carries TRBV6-5 and TRBJ2-3; TRBD2 matches at 11 bases. The germline CDR1 and CDR2 sequences are MNHEY and SVGAGI. Trimming took 4 bases from V and 6 from J; bases not matched to a gene: 6. The CDR3 has 15 residues. This CDR3 reads CASSLTSGTVDTQYF. In nucleotides, the CDR3 is TGTGCCAGCAGTTTGACTAGCGGGACGGTGGATACGCAGTATTTT.

The rearrangement uses TRBV28 and TRBJ2-3; D uncertain. CDR3 length: 15 residues. CDR1 is MDHEN and CDR2 is SYDVKM in the germline V gene. Trimming pared 4 bases from V and 2 bases from J, leaving 13 bases between. DNA for the CDR3: TGTGCCAGCAGTTCAGCCGGGTCTAACACAGATACGCAGTATTTT. It yields the protein CASSSAGSNTDTQYF.

This clone came up a few times. The V and J genes are TRBV6-1 and TRBJ2-2; TRBD2 is a possible D gene (5 bases). The CDR3 is made up of 18 amino acids. Germline values: CDR1 MNHNS, CDR2 SASEGT. Trimming pared 2 bases from V and 1 base from J, leaving 17 bases between. DNA of the CDR3: TGTGCCAGCAGTGAATTCTCCCTTCCGGGGATGAACACCGGGGAGCTGTTTTTT. It translates to CASSEFSLPGMNTGELFF.

The chain recombines TRBV7-8 with TRBJ1-5; 8 bases match TRBD1. Per germline, CDR1 SGHVS and CDR2 FQNEAQ. This CDR3 comprises 16 residues. V dropped 1 base and J dropped 3; count of bases not matched to a gene: 5. The CDR3 loop is CASSLETGVINQPQHF. The DNA of the CDR3 is TGTGCCAGCAGCTTAGAGACAGGGGTAATCAATCAGCCCCAGCATTTT.

This clone was observed a few times. The chain recombines TRBV29-1 with TRBJ2-5, with 10 positions matching TRBD1. The CDR3 runs to 11 residues. CDR1 is SQVTM, CDR2 ANQGSEA, per germline. V was pared by 7 bases and J by 6 bases, with 2 bases of the junction left unmatched. The CDR3 DNA sequence: TGCAGCGGGGACAGGGGTCAGACCCAGTACTTC. As protein: CSGDRGQTQYF.

The sample holds a few counts of this clone. The V and J genes are TRBV30 and TRBJ1-5, with D unclear. The CDR3 totals 13 residues. CDR1 is GTSNPN and CDR2 is SVGIG in the germline V gene (reference sequence). V lost 5 bases, J lost 4 bases, and 12 bases lay in between. CDR3 DNA: TGTGCCTGGTCTACGGGGTGGAATCAGCCCCAGCATTTT. This sequence encodes CAWSTGWNQPQHF.

The genes are TRBV30 and TRBJ1-1; 7 bases match TRBD1. This CDR3 contains 15 residues. Germline V CDR1 and CDR2: GTSNPN, SVGIG (reference sequence). V shed 4 bases and J 1 base; nucleotides not matched to a gene: 9. The CDR3 loop is CAWKGTALSNTEAFF. The CDR3 coding sequence is TGTGCCTGGAAGGGGACAGCCCTATCGAACACTGAAGCTTTCTTT.

A few counts support this clone. V gene TRBV4-1 combines with J gene TRBJ1-2; TRBD1 matches at 9 bases. Germline values: CDR1 MGHRA, CDR2 YSYEKL. With 1 base clipped from V and 6 bases from J, the junction kept 6 bases outside the gene matches. The CDR3 runs 15 residues. This CDR3 is CASSQAGTGLNGYTF. CDR3 sequence (DNA): TGCGCCAGCAGCCAAGCCGGGACAGGGCTTAATGGCTACACCTTC.